This T cell receptor (beta chain) was retrieved from a study of shared clonotypes between healthy human individuals. Study details: Participating donors consisted of two women and a few men aged 18 to 49.

Repertoires were generated with immunoSEQ multiplex PCR, while TCRdb's copy carries only in-frame clones and drops some. The sample holds 1.5 million to 2.5 million clones, about 95% seen once. This CDR3 region has 15 residues. V dropped 6 bases and J dropped 4; count of bases not matched to a gene: 10. Germline CDR1 reads MDHEN; CDR2 reads SYDVKM. Notes on the study in general: The naive CD4 repertoires of several donors were compared, and around 4.9% of clonotypes were shared.

Naive CD8 cells lacked CD45RO, underwent positive selection for CCR7 and left out terminally differentiated effector memory CD45RA+ cells. Of note for this clone: Its matching antigen is unknown.

The sample taken for sequencing was naive CD8+ T cells sorted from blood. This sequence was found in a young man in good health. The chain links TRBV28 to TRBJ1-2; 8 nucleotides align to TRBD1. CDR3 residues: CASSPQGVAVYGYTF. The DNA of the CDR3 is TGTGCCAGCAGCCCACAGGGGGTCGCGGTCTATGGCTACACCTTC.